One sample yielded the 7 T cell receptor beta chains listed below, sequenced in a study of T-cell reconstitution after alpha-beta-depleted transplantation in children. Whole-study findings and limits: Most T-cell counts and diversity one year after the transplant came from T cells that were newly produced.

Unique molecular identifiers were used in preparing the TCRbeta library. TCRdb re-called the PCR reads with MiXCR, one entry per CDR3 protein. The table lists 330,000 or so distinct CDR3 sequences, around 7.1% of them singletons, with 8.5% to 9.5% in the top ten. No antigen has been assigned to these receptors. This specimen was peripheral blood, taken 360 days after TCRalphabeta/CD19-depleted stem cell transplant. The receptors come from a female patient between 2 and 10 years old who had a stem cell transplant for Fanconi anemia, so the T cells may come from the graft donor.

This clonotype was seen at least ten times. The chain recombines TRBV4-1 with TRBJ2-3, with TRBD2 as a possible D gene (6 bases). Germline values: CDR1 MGHRA, CDR2 YSYEKL. Deletions cut 1 base from V and 7 bases from J, with 12 bases between. The CDR3 loop spans 14 amino acids. The CDR3 DNA sequence: TGCGCCAGCAGCCAAGGAAGGGGAGGATATACGCAGTATTTT. Translating gives CASSQGRGGYTQYF.

The table lists this clonotype with many counts. This sequence joins TRBV9 and TRBJ2-1; TRBD2 agrees at 15 bases. From germline, CDR1 is SGDLS and CDR2 YYNGEE. The CDR3 has 21 residues. The J segment lost 4 bases and the V segment lost 0 bases, leaving 14 bases of the junction unmatched. The CDR3 here is CASSVATGLAGGVRLYNEQFF. The CDR3 region has the DNA TGTGCCAGCAGCGTAGCTACGGGACTAGCGGGGGGAGTAAGGTTATACAATGAGCAGTTCTTC.

This clonotype was picked up one time. Germline is not matched at one junction end, which may reflect a read error. V and J are TRBV20-1 and TRBJ2-2; D possibly uses TRBD1 or TRBD2 (5 bases each). The CDR3 has 17 amino acids. The V gene's germline CDR1 is DFQATT and CDR2 SNEGSKA (reference sequence). The CDR3 spells CCARERRGVKFGGELFF. DNA for the CDR3: TGCTGTGCTAGAGAAAGAAGGGGAGTTAAATTCGGCGGGGAGCTGTTTTTT.

In its sample, this clonotype was seen a few times. The chain combines TRBV29-1 with TRBJ1-2; D gene unclear. Germline CDR1 and CDR2: SQVTM and ANQGSEA. V was cut by 0 bases and J by 8 bases, with 16 bases left in between. The CDR3 is 14 residues long. The CDR3: CSVEDEINAGGYTF. CDR3 bases: TGCAGCGTTGAAGATGAGATTAACGCGGGGGGCTACACCTTC.

This clonotype was counted many times. The chain carries TRBV20-1 and TRBJ2-2; D is undetermined. Germline-derived CDR1 and CDR2 are DFQATT and SNEGSKA (reference sequence). V lost 0 bases and J 6 bases, leaving 11 bases between the germline ends. This CDR3 contains 14 residues. In DNA, the CDR3 is TGCAGTGCTAGAGATGGCAATGCACCCGGGGAGCTGTTTTTT. Its protein is CSARDGNAPGELFF.

The table lists this clonotype with a few counts. The V call is TRBV20-1, the J call TRBJ1-6, with D unresolved. This CDR3 spans 16 amino acids. Between the trimmed V and J ends, which lost 2 bases and 2 bases, there was a span of 13 bases. Germline V lookup: CDR1 DFQATT, CDR2 SNEGSKA (reference sequence). CDR3 nucleotides: TGCAGTGCTAGAAACTCCGGTTCCCCCTATAATTCACCCCTCCACTTT. It yields the protein CSARNSGSPYNSPLHF.

This clonotype was found many times. The rearrangement links TRBV7-9 to TRBJ1-2; TRBD1 is a possible D gene (6 bases). CDR3 length equals 15 residues. Germline CDR1 reads SEHNR; CDR2 reads FQNEAQ (reference sequence). V was shortened by 1 base and J by 7 bases, with 16 bases between the two germline ends. The CDR3 protein is CASSLGTALTFGYTF. As DNA, the CDR3 is TGTGCCAGCAGCTTAGGGACAGCCCTAACGTTTGGCTACACCTTC.